This TCR beta chain was sequenced in a study of OX40 agonist ivuxolimab in advanced cancers. Whole-study context: Age averaged roughly 60 years (range about 20 to 80), and about 86% were male. Three patients showed partial responses: one hepatocellular carcinoma and two cutaneous melanoma cases. Overall study results and limits: Clonal expansion by week 6 occurred in CD4+ and CD8+ blood T cells (at 0.1 to 3.0 mg/kg).

Points on this clone: Antigen: not known.

Germline loops: CDR1 SGHKS, CDR2 YYEKEE (reference sequence). The CDR3 has 15 amino acids. V dropped 0 bases and J dropped 7; count of bases not matched to a gene: 2. Assay: immunoSEQ multiplex PCR; the TCRdb copy retains only in-frame clones and omits some. The sample yields some 73,000 clones, 80% to 90% seen once. The TCR was taken from an adult with an advanced solid tumor such as melanoma, head and neck, liver or kidney cancer. The chain is built from TRBV5-5 and TRBJ1-6, with 9 nucleotides matching TRBD1. This sample comprised CD4+ or CD8+ T cells sorted from blood, obtained in a trial of the OX40 agonist ivuxolimab. The CDR3 sequence is CASSLDGTGNSPLHF. The CDR3 DNA sequence: TGTGCCAGCAGCTTGGACGGGACAGGGAATTCACCCCTCCACTTT.